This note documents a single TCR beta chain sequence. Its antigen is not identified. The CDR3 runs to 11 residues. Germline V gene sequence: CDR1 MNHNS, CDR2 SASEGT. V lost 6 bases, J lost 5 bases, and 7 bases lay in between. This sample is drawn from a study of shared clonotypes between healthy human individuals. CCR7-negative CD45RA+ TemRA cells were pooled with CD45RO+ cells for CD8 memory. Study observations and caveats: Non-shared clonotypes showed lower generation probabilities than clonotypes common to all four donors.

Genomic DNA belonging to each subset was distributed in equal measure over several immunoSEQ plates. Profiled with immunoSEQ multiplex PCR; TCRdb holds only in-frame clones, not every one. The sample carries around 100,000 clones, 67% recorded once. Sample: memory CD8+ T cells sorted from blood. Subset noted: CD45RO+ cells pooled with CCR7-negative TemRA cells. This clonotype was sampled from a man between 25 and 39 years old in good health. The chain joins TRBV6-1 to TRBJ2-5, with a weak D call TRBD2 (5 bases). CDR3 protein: CASRLGETQYF. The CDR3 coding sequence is TGTGCCAGCAGACTAGGGGAGACCCAGTACTTC.